Below, 2 T cell receptor beta chains from the same sample are listed, as sequenced in a study of cytomegalovirus exposure and HLA in healthy donors. The PCR had 60 Vbeta and 13 Jbeta primers. Data came from immunoSEQ multiplex PCR; TCRdb stores just in-frame clones and leaves some out. Of around 130,000 clones listed, around 80% are singletons. The sequencing sample was made of PBMCs. These receptors were obtained from a woman between 35 and 50 years old in good health and CMV-seronegative.

The V gene is TRBV19, the J gene TRBJ2-3, with D uncertain. CDR1 is LNHDA, CDR2 SQIVND, per germline (reference sequence). V shed 6 bases and J shed 4 bases, with 5 bases lying between them. The length of the CDR3 is 11 residues. The CDR3 here is CASSFSDTQYF. CDR3 coding DNA: TGTGCCAGTAGCTTTTCAGATACGCAGTATTTT.

This chain uses TRBV7-9 with TRBJ1-5; TRBD1 matches at 7 bases. The CDR3 covers 13 residues. From germline, CDR1 is SEHNR and CDR2 FQNEAQ (reference sequence). With 4 bases clipped from V and 6 bases from J, the junction kept 3 bases outside the gene matches. The CDR3 nucleotides are TGTGCCAGCAGCTCCCAGGGGGGTCAGCCCCAGCATTTT. The encoded protein is CASSSQGGQPQHF.